This TCR beta chain stems from a study of CD8 T cells in ankylosing spondylitis. Study-wide results and limits: Characteristic of ankylosing spondylitis blood, it appeared, was a TCR beta motif comprising about eight highly homologous variants.

TCRdb re-called the 5' RACE reads through MiXCR, storing one row per CDR3 protein. The sample lists about 140,000 distinct CDR3 sequences; 6.5% to 8.5% were seen once. CDR3 length: 15 amino acids. Trimming shortened V by 6 bases and J by 0 bases, and 13 bases separated the two germline ends. Germline V gene data show CDR1 as SGHVS and CDR2 as FQNEAQ. A remark on this clonotype: Its antigen is not identified.

This sequence joins TRBV7-8 and TRBJ2-3; no clear D. The sample consisted of synovial fluid, either unsorted or a sorted T cell fraction (not recorded which). The sequence came from a male donor with ankylosing spondylitis. CDR3 amino acids: CASRTPGSSTDTQYF. The CDR3, as DNA: TGTGCCAGCAGGACGCCGGGTTCTAGCACAGATACGCAGTATTTT.